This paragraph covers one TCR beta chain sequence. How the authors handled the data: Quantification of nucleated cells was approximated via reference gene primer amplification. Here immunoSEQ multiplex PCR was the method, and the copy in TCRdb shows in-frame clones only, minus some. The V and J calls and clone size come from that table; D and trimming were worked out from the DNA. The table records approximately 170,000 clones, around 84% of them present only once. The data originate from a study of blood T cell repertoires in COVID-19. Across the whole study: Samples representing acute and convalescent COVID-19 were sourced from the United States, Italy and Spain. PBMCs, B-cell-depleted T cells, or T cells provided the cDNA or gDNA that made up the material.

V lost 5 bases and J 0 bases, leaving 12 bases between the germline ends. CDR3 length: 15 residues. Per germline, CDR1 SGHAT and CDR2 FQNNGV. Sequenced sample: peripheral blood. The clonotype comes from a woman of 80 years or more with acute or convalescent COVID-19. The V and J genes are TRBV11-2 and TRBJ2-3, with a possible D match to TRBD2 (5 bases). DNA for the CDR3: TGTGCCAGCAGCAGCGGCGTACTTAGCACAGATACGCAGTATTTT. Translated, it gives CASSSGVLSTDTQYF. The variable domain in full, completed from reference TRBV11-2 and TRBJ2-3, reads EAGVAQSPRYKIIEKRQSVAFWCNPISGHATLYWYQQILGQGPKLLIQFQNNGVVDDSQLPKDRFSAERLKGVDSTLKIQPAKLEDSAVYLCASSSGVLSTDTQYFGPGTRLTVL.